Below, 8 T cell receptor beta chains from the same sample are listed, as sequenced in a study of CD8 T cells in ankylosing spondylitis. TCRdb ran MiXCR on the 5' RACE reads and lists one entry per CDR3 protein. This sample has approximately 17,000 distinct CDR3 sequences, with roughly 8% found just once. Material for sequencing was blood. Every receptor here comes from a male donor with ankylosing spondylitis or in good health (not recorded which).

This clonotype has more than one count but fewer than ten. In DNA form, the CDR3 reads TGCAGTGCTGGAGGTGGTAGCGGGGGAAATACGCAGTATTTT. The encoded protein is CSAGGGSGGNTQYF. The chain recombines TRBV20-1 with TRBJ2-3, with 9 positions matching TRBD2. Germline-derived CDR1 and CDR2 are DFQATT and SNEGSKA (reference sequence). This CDR3 has 14 residues. The junction had 10 bases not matched to a gene; V was cut back by 5 bases and J by 7 bases.

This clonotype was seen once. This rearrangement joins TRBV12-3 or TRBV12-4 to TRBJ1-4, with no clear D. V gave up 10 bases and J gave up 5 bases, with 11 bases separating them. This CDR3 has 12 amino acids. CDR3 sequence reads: CATHSGNEKLFF. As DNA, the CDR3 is TGTGCCACTCACTCGGGAAATGAAAAACTGTTTTTT.

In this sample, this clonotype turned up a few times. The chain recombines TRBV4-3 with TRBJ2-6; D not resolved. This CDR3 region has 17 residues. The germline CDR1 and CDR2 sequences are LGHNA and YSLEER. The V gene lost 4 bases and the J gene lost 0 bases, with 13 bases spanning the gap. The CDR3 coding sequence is TGCGCCAGCAGCCCACCACCGAAAAGCTCTGGGGCCAACGTCCTGACTTTC. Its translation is CASSPPPKSSGANVLTF.

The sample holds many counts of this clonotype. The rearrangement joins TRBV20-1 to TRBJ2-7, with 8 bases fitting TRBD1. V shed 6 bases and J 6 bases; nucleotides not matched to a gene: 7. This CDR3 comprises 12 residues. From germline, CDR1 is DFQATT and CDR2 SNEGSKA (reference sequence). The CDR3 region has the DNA TGCAGTGCAAAGACAGGGGTCCGCGAGCAGTACGTC. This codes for CSAKTGVREQYV.

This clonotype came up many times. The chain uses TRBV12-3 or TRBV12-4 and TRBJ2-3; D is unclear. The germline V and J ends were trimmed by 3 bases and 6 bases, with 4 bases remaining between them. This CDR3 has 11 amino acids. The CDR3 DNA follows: TGTGCCAGCAGTTTCGGCGATACGCAGTATTTT. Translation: CASSFGDTQYF.

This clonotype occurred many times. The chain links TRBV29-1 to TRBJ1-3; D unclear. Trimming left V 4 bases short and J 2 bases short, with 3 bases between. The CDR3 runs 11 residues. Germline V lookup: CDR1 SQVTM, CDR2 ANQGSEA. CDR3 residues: CSVGTGNTIYF. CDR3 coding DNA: TGCAGCGTTGGTACTGGAAACACCATATATTTT.

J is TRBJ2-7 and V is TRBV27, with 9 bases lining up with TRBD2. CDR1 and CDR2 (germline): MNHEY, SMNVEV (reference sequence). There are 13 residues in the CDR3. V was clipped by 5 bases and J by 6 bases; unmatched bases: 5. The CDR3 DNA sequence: TGTGCCAGCAGTGTAGCGGGAGCTCTCGAGCAGTACTTC. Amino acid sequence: CASSVAGALEQYF.

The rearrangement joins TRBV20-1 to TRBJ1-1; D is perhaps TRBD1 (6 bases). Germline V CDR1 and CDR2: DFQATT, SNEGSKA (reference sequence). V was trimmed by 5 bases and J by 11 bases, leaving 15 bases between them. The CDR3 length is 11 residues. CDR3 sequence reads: CSAFRQVVAFF. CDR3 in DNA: TGCAGTGCTTTTCGACAGGTCGTGGCTTTCTTT.